Detailed here is one T cell receptor (beta chain). Its cognate antigen is unknown. One junction end does not reproduce the germline sequence, and a read error may be involved. This sample is part of a study of shared clonotypes between healthy human individuals. The overall study: Aged between 18 and 49, the donors were a couple of women and a few men. Study results and caveats: In a handful of donors, around 5% of naive CD4 clonotypes appeared in common. The donor pool, a small one, limited the genetic and exposure-history diversity represented.

Germline V gene lookup returns CDR1 MGHDK and CDR2 SYGVNS. The CDR3 spans 13 residues. Naive CD45RA+ and memory CD45RA-negative subsets were split from CD4+ cells. Repertoires were generated with immunoSEQ multiplex PCR, while TCRdb's copy carries only in-frame clones and drops some. The repertoire has roughly 2 million clones, roughly 94% of them found once; the top ten carry 0.1% to 0.15%. What was sequenced was naive CD4+ T cells sorted from blood. Sample subset: CD45RA+ positively selected. The rearrangement links TRBV25-1 to TRBJ2-1, with 9 positions matching TRBD2. The receptor's source is a man younger than 35 in good health. Here the CDR3 reads CASWWDGTSSLVF. DNA for the CDR3: TGTGCCAGCTGGTGGGACGGGACTAGCTCGTTGGTCTTC. Complete variable domain (other parts from reference TRBV25-1 and TRBJ2-1): EADIYQTPRYLVIGTGKKITLECSQTMGHDKMYWYQQDPGMELHLIHYSYGVNSTEKGDLSSESTVSRIRTEHFPLTLESARPSHTSQYLCASWWDGTSSLVFGPGTRLTVL.